Each of the 29 T cell receptor beta chains below was sequenced from the same sample in a study of cytomegalovirus exposure and HLA in healthy donors. 13 Jbeta primers and 60 Vbeta primers were used for the PCR. Profiled with immunoSEQ multiplex PCR; TCRdb holds only in-frame clones, not every one. The profile covers some 100,000 clones, with around 74% appearing a single time and 14% taken by the ten largest. Sequencing was done on a sample of PBMCs. These receptors were obtained from a male donor in good health and CMV-seropositive.

A remark on this clone: One end of the junction varies from germline; a read error may be responsible. The rearrangement joins TRBV6-1 to TRBJ1-2; D may be TRBD1 (5 bases). This CDR3 is 15 amino acids long. Germline V gives CDR1 MNHNS, CDR2 SASEGT. The CDR3 here is CASSETWGTNYGHTF. Written as DNA, the CDR3 is TGTGCCAGCAGTGAAACCTGGGGCACTAACTATGGCCACACCTTC.

The V call is TRBV19, the J call TRBJ2-5; perhaps TRBD1 as D (5 bases). Trimming shortened V by 5 bases and J by 1 base, and 11 bases separated the two germline ends. The CDR3 is 14 amino acids. Germline V lookup: CDR1 LNHDA, CDR2 SQIVND (reference sequence). CDR3 in amino acids: CASSLPGLQETQYF. As DNA, the CDR3 is TGTGCCAGTAGTTTACCAGGGCTCCAAGAGACCCAGTACTTC.

This rearrangement joins TRBV5-1 to TRBJ2-7, with 9 bases identical to TRBD2. V lost 4 bases and J lost 0; bases outside the gene matches: 5. Germline assignment: CDR1 SGHRS and CDR2 YFSETQ. The CDR3 consists of 15 residues. CDR3 region: CASSRLAESSYEQYF. The CDR3 nucleotides read TGCGCCAGCAGCCGACTAGCGGAGAGCTCCTACGAGCAGTACTTC.

This clone occurred a few times. The chain carries TRBV6-5 and TRBJ2-3; 7 nucleotides align to TRBD1. The CDR3 is 14 residues long. V dropped 7 bases and J dropped 5; count of bases not matched to a gene: 9. The V gene's germline CDR1 is MNHEY and CDR2 SVGAGI. The CDR3 here is CASIRDSAGDTQYF. The CDR3 coding sequence is TGTGCCAGCATTAGGGACAGCGCGGGAGATACGCAGTATTTT.

The chain carries TRBV2 and TRBJ2-3; 11 nucleotides match TRBD1. The germline V gene has CDR1 SNHLY and CDR2 FYNNEI. CDR3 length equals 16 residues. The trim removed 6 bases at V and 5 bases at J, leaving 10 bases unmatched. The CDR3 region has the DNA TGTGCCAGCAGCTCCGGGACAGGGGGGAGTATAGATACGCAGTATTTT. As protein: CASSSGTGGSIDTQYF.

The V gene is TRBV2, the J gene TRBJ2-1; tentatively, D is TRBD2 (5 bases). CDR1 and CDR2 from the germline V gene are SNHLY and FYNNEI. V shed 0 bases and J shed 2 bases, with 8 bases lying between them. This CDR3 comprises 15 residues. The CDR3 DNA sequence: TGTGCCAGCAGTGAAGCGGGGAGAGCCTACAATGAGCAGTTCTTC. Its translation is CASSEAGRAYNEQFF.

On this clone itself: The sample has other DNA sequences that encode this CDR3 too. CDR3 sequence: CASPRGSGQNWVESGYTF. CDR3 sequence (DNA): TGCGCCAGCCCTAGGGGCTCGGGACAGAATTGGGTTGAGTCTGGCTACACCTTC. The chain links TRBV23-1 to TRBJ1-2; 7 bases match TRBD1. TRBV23-1 counts as an open reading frame of uncertain function. V lost 8 bases to trimming and J lost 7 bases; unmatched junction nucleotides: 25. The CDR3 extends over 18 amino acids.

This clone has only a few counts. The rearrangement joins TRBV25-1 to TRBJ2-1; D might be TRBD1 (7 bases). Trimming pared 7 bases from V and 8 bases from J, leaving 21 bases between. The CDR3 runs to 15 residues. From germline, CDR1 is MGHDK and CDR2 SYGVNS. The CDR3 loop reads CASTGGGTVNHEQFF. The CDR3 bases are TGTGCCAGCACCGGGGGCGGGACAGTGAATCATGAGCAGTTCTTC.

J is TRBJ1-2 and V is TRBV2; D is possibly TRBD1 (5 bases). This CDR3 contains 15 residues. V gave up 6 bases and J gave up 1 base, with 15 bases separating them. The germline gives CDR1 SNHLY, CDR2 FYNNEI. In nucleotides, the CDR3 is TGTGCCAGCAGCGGGGGGGGAGGGAATAACTATGGCTACACCTTC. This codes for CASSGGGGNNYGYTF.

The chain joins TRBV7-9 to TRBJ1-4; D call uncertain. This CDR3 has 11 residues. V dropped 1 base and J dropped 10 bases, with 4 bases sitting between them. Per the germline V gene, CDR1 is SEHNR and CDR2 is FQNEAQ (reference sequence). CDR3: CASSLELKLFF. CDR3 bases: TGTGCCAGCAGCTTAGAGCTAAAACTGTTTTTT.

The chain carries TRBV7-2 and TRBJ2-7, with 8 positions matching TRBD1. The CDR3 is made up of 15 amino acids. J was trimmed by 2 bases and V by 5 bases; bases with no gene match: 8. CDR1 is SGHTA and CDR2 is FQGNSA in the germline V gene. The DNA of the CDR3 is TGTGCCAGCAGCATCCTGGACAGGGCCACCTACGAGCAGTACTTC. Residues: CASSILDRATYEQYF.

The CDR3 spells CASSSRPPGTSVYEQYF. CDR3 nucleotide sequence: TGTGCCAGCAGCTCCCGACCCCCCGGGACTAGCGTCTACGAGCAGTACTTC. V and J are TRBV5-4 and TRBJ2-7; 10 bases fit TRBD2. The V segment lost 3 bases and the J segment 3 bases; nucleotides outside the gene matches: 12. Germline V gene lookup returns CDR1 SGHNT and CDR2 YYREEE (reference sequence). The CDR3 consists of 17 residues.

This clone was recorded once. Other nucleotide sequences from this sample produce the same CDR3. The chain combines TRBV13 with TRBJ2-2; D might be TRBD2 (5 bases). The CDR3 is 16 amino acids. With 1 base removed from V and 0 bases from J, the gap between germline ends came to 9 bases. CDR1 is PRHDT, CDR2 FYEKMQ, per germline (reference sequence). As DNA, the CDR3 is TGTGCCAGCAGCTTAGAACCGGGGACGAACACCGGGGAGCTGTTTTTT. Translated: CASSLEPGTNTGELFF.

The chain uses TRBV5-6 and TRBJ2-5; TRBD1 aligns across 7 bases. Germline loops: CDR1 SGHDT, CDR2 YYEEEE. The CDR3 has 15 residues. With 3 bases clipped from V and 2 bases from J, the junction kept 7 bases outside the gene matches. This CDR3 is CASSYATGAQETQYF. The CDR3 DNA reads as TGTGCCAGCAGCTATGCAACAGGGGCTCAAGAGACCCAGTACTTC.

The rearrangement joins TRBV6-1 to TRBJ2-5; TRBD1 aligns across 7 bases. J gave up 0 bases and V 3 bases, and 7 bases lay outside the gene matches. The CDR3 is 16 residues long. Per germline, CDR1 MNHNS and CDR2 SASEGT. CDR3 in DNA: TGTGCCAGCAGTGACGGGACAGCAATGTACCAAGAGACCCAGTACTTC. Residues: CASSDGTAMYQETQYF.

By proportion, this clone is medium-sized. Other DNA sequences in the same sample also yield this CDR3. The chain carries TRBV28 and TRBJ1-1, with 8 bases fitting TRBD1. This CDR3 comprises 13 residues. Germline assignment: CDR1 MDHEN and CDR2 SYDVKM. Trimming cost V 6 bases and J 4 bases; bases outside gene matches: 4. The CDR3 region has the DNA TGTGCCAGCAGATTAACAGGGGGCACTGAAGCTTTCTTT. Residues: CASRLTGGTEAFF.

The rearrangement uses TRBV4-3 and TRBJ2-2; D might be TRBD1 (6 bases). The V and J ends lost 4 bases and 4 bases respectively, with 13 bases between them. Germline V CDR1 and CDR2: LGHNA, YSLEER. This CDR3 has 15 residues. The CDR3 bases are TGCGCCAGCAGCCGAAACCAGGGGAGCACCGGGGAGCTGTTTTTT. It yields the protein CASSRNQGSTGELFF.

The V and J genes are TRBV5-6 and TRBJ2-3; possibly TRBD1 for D (5 bases). V was trimmed by 3 bases and J by 1 base, leaving 12 bases between them. The CDR3 spans 15 residues. Germline V lookup: CDR1 SGHDT, CDR2 YYEEEE. The CDR3 here is CASSYTGIGTDTQYF. In nucleotides, the CDR3 is TGTGCCAGCAGCTATACAGGCATCGGCACAGATACGCAGTATTTT.

V is TRBV15 and J is TRBJ2-5; tentatively, D is TRBD2 (5 bases). The CDR3 is 16 residues long. Per germline, CDR1 LNHNV and CDR2 YYDKDF (reference sequence). Trimming took off 5 bases at V and 2 bases at J, with 18 bases between the two ends. As DNA, the CDR3 is TGTGCCACCAGCGCTCCTCCCTCAGGACTTCAAGAGACCCAGTACTTC. This encodes CATSAPPSGLQETQYF. The variable domain in full, with the rest retrieved from reference TRBV15 and TRBJ2-5, is DAMVIQNPRYQVTQFGKPVTLSCSQTLNHNVMYWYQQKSSQAPKLLFHYYDKDFNNEADTPDNFQSRRPNTSFCFLDIRSPGLGDTAMYLCATSAPPSGLQETQYFGPGTRLLVL.

V gene TRBV19 combines with J gene TRBJ2-1; the match to TRBD2 covers 11 bases. Germline V gene data show CDR1 as LNHDA and CDR2 as SQIVND (reference sequence). The V and J ends lost 4 bases and 6 bases, in that order; junction bases with no gene match: 2. The CDR3 contains 14 residues. CDR3 region: CASSNSGGVNEQFF. CDR3 sequence (DNA): TGTGCCAGTAGTAATAGCGGGGGGGTCAATGAGCAGTTCTTC.

The chain recombines TRBV19 with TRBJ2-7; tentative D call: TRBD1 (5 bases). The CDR3 has 13 amino acids. V was trimmed by 5 bases and J by 3 bases, leaving 11 bases between them. Germline V lookup: CDR1 LNHDA, CDR2 SQIVND (reference sequence). For the CDR3, the DNA is TGTGCCAGTAGTTCCTTCCAGGGCTACGAGCAGTACTTC. Protein sequence: CASSSFQGYEQYF.

This clone has just one count. The same CDR3 also results from other DNA sequences found in this sample. The chain carries TRBV2 and TRBJ1-1, with D possibly being TRBD1 (5 bases). V was clipped by 3 bases and J by 1 base, with 9 bases between them. CDR1 and CDR2 from the germline V gene are SNHLY and FYNNEI. This CDR3 spans 14 amino acids. The DNA of the CDR3 is TGTGCCAGCAGTGAGCGGGGGGGGAACACTGAAGCTTTCTTT. This codes for CASSERGGNTEAFF.

The chain carries TRBV5-1 and TRBJ1-4; D ambiguous. Germline values: CDR1 SGHRS, CDR2 YFSETQ. The V gene lost 0 bases and the J gene lost 7 bases, with 7 bases spanning the gap. The CDR3 has 13 residues. The chain's CDR3 is CASSLARSEKLFF. The CDR3, as DNA: TGCGCCAGCAGCTTGGCGCGGAGTGAAAAACTGTTTTTT.

The genes are TRBV6-1 and TRBJ2-5; TRBD2 aligns across 7 bases. Per the germline V gene, CDR1 is MNHNS and CDR2 is SASEGT. The CDR3 loop spans 15 amino acids. After removal of 4 bases from V and 10 bases from J, the junction contained 15 bases not matched to a gene. Here the CDR3 DNA reads TGTGCCAGCAGTGTTTATTGGACTAGGATGGGGGACCAGTACTTC. Translated: CASSVYWTRMGDQYF.

This clone was seen only a few times. V and J are TRBV7-8 and TRBJ2-3; 14 nucleotides align to TRBD2. The length of the CDR3 is 19 residues. V dropped 5 bases and J dropped 7; count of bases not matched to a gene: 17. Germline V lookup: CDR1 SGHVS, CDR2 FQNEAQ. This CDR3 is CASSPRLAGGLNPTYTQYF. In DNA, the CDR3 is TGTGCCAGCAGCCCACGACTAGCGGGGGGGCTTAACCCCACTTATACGCAGTATTTT.

The chain carries TRBV10-3 and TRBJ1-3; 7 bases match TRBD1. This CDR3 is 18 amino acids long. V shed 6 bases and J 0 bases; nucleotides not matched to a gene: 14. Germline lookup yields CDR1 ENHRY and CDR2 SYGVKD. CDR3 DNA sequence: TGTGCCATCAGGGGGGATGTCGGGACAGAGAGCTCTGGAAACACCATATATTTT. It translates to CAIRGDVGTESSGNTIYF.

This chain uses TRBV27 with TRBJ2-1, with 8 bases that match TRBD2. The CDR3 extends over 14 amino acids. Per germline, CDR1 MNHEY and CDR2 SMNVEV (reference sequence). Unmatched junction bases numbered 5, after V lost 2 bases and J lost 8 bases. CDR3 sequence: CASSLRSGGYEQFF. The CDR3 nucleotides read TGTGCCAGCAGTTTACGGAGCGGGGGCTATGAGCAGTTCTTC.

V gene TRBV7-2 combines with J gene TRBJ2-7; 7 nucleotides agree with TRBD2. The J segment lost 3 bases and the V segment lost 5 bases, leaving 4 bases of the junction unmatched. The CDR3 covers 13 residues. CDR1 and CDR2 (germline): SGHTA, FQGNSA. CDR3 in amino acids: CASSLRGDYEQYF. The CDR3 region has the DNA TGTGCCAGCAGCCTCCGGGGGGACTACGAGCAGTACTTC.

The J gene is TRBJ2-5, the V gene TRBV5-1; D not certain. V lost 4 bases to trimming and J lost 5 bases, with 12 bases between them. CDR1 is SGHRS, CDR2 YFSETQ, per germline. The CDR3 covers 13 residues. The CDR3 coding sequence is TGCGCCAGCAGCGAGGTCTCTCGGGAGACCCAGTACTTC. This codes for CASSEVSRETQYF.